This T cell receptor beta chain was captured in a study of blood T cell repertoires in COVID-19. Cohort assignment relied on participant-reported clinical history. The method was immunoSEQ multiplex PCR; TCRdb's version includes in-frame clones alone and lacks a portion of them. The sample contains hundreds of thousands of clones, 85% to 90% of which appear only once. The CDR3 is 15 amino acids. Trimming removed 7 bases from V and 6 bases from J; junction bases left unmatched: 11. The V gene's germline CDR1 is SGHVS and CDR2 FQNEAQ. The TCR originated in a man in his forties or fifties who had recovered from COVID-19. Sequencing input: PBMCs or T cells enriched from blood (not recorded which). This chain links TRBV7-8 with TRBJ2-1; 8 nucleotides agree with TRBD1. CDR3 sequence reads: CASTFAQGVFNEQFF. Written as DNA, the CDR3 is TGTGCCAGCACTTTCGCACAGGGGGTCTTCAATGAGCAGTTCTTC. Variable domain in full (rest from reference TRBV7-8 and TRBJ2-1): GAGVSQSPRYKVAKRGQDVALRCDPISGHVSLFWYQQALGQGPEFLTYFQNEAQLDKSGLPSDRFFAERPEGSVSTLKIQRTQQEDSAVYLCASTFAQGVFNEQFFGPGTRLTVL.